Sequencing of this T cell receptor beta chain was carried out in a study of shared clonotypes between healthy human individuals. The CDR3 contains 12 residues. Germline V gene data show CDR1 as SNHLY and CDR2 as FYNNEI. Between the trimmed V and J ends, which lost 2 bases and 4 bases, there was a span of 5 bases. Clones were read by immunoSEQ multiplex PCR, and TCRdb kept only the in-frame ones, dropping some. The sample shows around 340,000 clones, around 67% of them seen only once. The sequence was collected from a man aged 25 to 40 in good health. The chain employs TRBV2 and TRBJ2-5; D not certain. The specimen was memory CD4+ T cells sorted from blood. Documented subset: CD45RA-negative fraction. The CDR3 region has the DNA TGTGCCAGCAGTGAAATGGGAGAGACCCAGTACTTC. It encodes CASSEMGETQYF.